What follows are 18 T cell receptor beta chains derived from one specimen sequenced in a study of cytomegalovirus exposure and HLA in healthy donors. Primers included in the PCR were 60 Vbeta and 13 Jbeta primers. Assay: immunoSEQ multiplex PCR; the TCRdb copy retains only in-frame clones and omits some. The sample has 70,000 to 80,000 clones, and its top ten clones hold under 3%. The sample taken for sequencing was PBMCs. These receptors came from a man in his forties or fifties in good health and CMV-seronegative.

This chain links TRBV9 with TRBJ2-5, with D perhaps matching TRBD2 (6 bases). CDR3 length: 16 residues. With 0 bases removed from V and 2 bases from J, the gap between germline ends came to 14 bases. CDR1 SGDLS and CDR2 YYNGEE come from the germline V gene. In nucleotides, the CDR3 is TGTGCCAGCAGCGTAGCGCGGGGAACCTCTCAAGAGACCCAGTACTTC. Its translation is CASSVARGTSQETQYF.

The gene calls are TRBV10-3 and TRBJ2-3, with 8 bases aligning to TRBD2. Germline CDR1 reads ENHRY; CDR2 reads SYGVKD. V lost 6 bases to trimming and J lost 7 bases; unmatched junction nucleotides: 15. The CDR3 consists of 16 residues. The CDR3 DNA follows: TGTGCCATCAGCCGGACTAGCCTTTCTCACGGTAATACGCAGTATTTT. This translates into CAISRTSLSHGNTQYF.

This rearrangement joins TRBV1 to TRBJ2-7; the table names TRBD2, a call not compared with the DNA. TRBV1 is shown as a pseudogene. This CDR3 region has 18 residues. CDR3 sequence reads: CTSSLSTALADSSYEQYF. CDR3 in DNA: TGCACCAGCAGCCTTTCGACGGCGCTAGCGGACAGCTCCTACGAGCAGTACTTC.

The chain has TRBV27 and TRBJ2-7, with 9 bases aligning to TRBD1. Germline V lookup: CDR1 MNHEY, CDR2 SMNVEV (reference sequence). The length of the CDR3 is 17 residues. Trimming took 2 bases from V and 3 from J; bases not matched to a gene: 11. The CDR3 here is CASSLHSGTGTIYEQYF. In nucleotides, the CDR3 is TGTGCCAGCAGTTTACACTCCGGGACAGGGACGATCTACGAGCAGTACTTC.

The gene calls are TRBV29-1 and TRBJ2-7, with TRBD1 identical over 8 bases. The trim removed 2 bases at V and 2 bases at J, leaving 5 bases unmatched. The CDR3 loop spans 14 amino acids. CDR1 and CDR2 (germline): SQVTM, ANQGSEA. The CDR3 bases are TGCAGCGTTGAAAAACGGACAGGGACCTACGAGCAGTACTTC. Protein product: CSVEKRTGTYEQYF.

The CDR3 loop reads CASSPWATGGNEKLFF. The CDR3 DNA reads as TGTGCCAGCTCACCGTGGGCAACAGGGGGCAATGAAAAACTGTTTTTT. The gene calls are TRBV18 and TRBJ1-4, with 9 bases aligning to TRBD1. The V gene end was trimmed by 3 bases and the J gene end by 5 bases; junction bases not matched to a gene: 7. This CDR3 spans 16 amino acids. The germline gives CDR1 KGHSH, CDR2 LQKENI.

The chain carries TRBV6-5 and TRBJ2-2; no reliable D call. V lost 6 bases to trimming and J lost 2 bases, with 13 bases between them. CDR3 length: 15 amino acids. Germline V gene data show CDR1 as MNHEY and CDR2 as SVGAGI. CDR3 coding DNA: TGTGCCAGCAGGCAGAGACAAGCTAACACCGGGGAGCTGTTTTTT. The encoded protein is CASRQRQANTGELFF.

The chain uses TRBV6-5 and TRBJ1-6; no firm D call. The CDR3 is 14 residues long. Trimming removed 6 bases from V and 0 bases from J, with 6 bases in between. Germline V gene sequence: CDR1 MNHEY, CDR2 SVGAGI. Here the CDR3 reads CASRRSSYNSPLHF. The CDR3, as DNA: TGTGCCAGCAGACGGTCCTCCTATAATTCACCCCTCCACTTT.

The CDR3 protein is CASKIQGNNSPLHF. CDR3 nucleotides: TGTGCCAGCAAGATACAGGGGAATAATTCACCCCTCCACTTT. The chain combines TRBV6-5 with TRBJ1-6; 7 bases match TRBD1. Trimming at V came to 7 bases and at J to 5 bases, leaving 5 bases not matched to a gene. The germline CDR1 and CDR2 sequences are MNHEY and SVGAGI. This CDR3 has 14 residues.

V gene TRBV6-1 combines with J gene TRBJ2-3; 9 nucleotides agree with TRBD2. CDR1 and CDR2 from the germline V gene are MNHNS and SASEGT. V gave up 3 bases and J gave up 5 bases; unmatched junction bases: 6. The CDR3 runs 15 residues. The CDR3 DNA is TGTGCCAGCAGTGAGATCCAGCGGGGGGAAGATACGCAGTATTTT. Translation: CASSEIQRGEDTQYF.

The chain couples TRBV4-2 to TRBJ2-2; 11 bases map to TRBD2. V was pared by 2 bases and J by 1 base, with 6 bases of the junction left unmatched. The CDR3 spans 18 residues. Germline CDR1 LGHNA, CDR2 YNFKEQ. The CDR3 spells CASSQNTGLAVNTGELFF. CDR3 sequence (DNA): TGTGCCAGCAGCCAAAATACGGGACTAGCGGTGAACACCGGGGAGCTGTTTTTT.

The chain employs TRBV6-5 and TRBJ2-5, with TRBD2 matching 11 bases. J gave up 2 bases and V 5 bases, and 4 bases lay outside the gene matches. The germline V gene encodes CDR1 MNHEY and CDR2 SVGAGI. The CDR3 has 15 residues. CDR3 sequence: CASSARLAGQETQYF. The DNA of the CDR3 is TGTGCCAGCAGTGCCCGACTAGCGGGGCAAGAGACCCAGTACTTC.

The CDR3 loop is CAWSRLINTGELFF. CDR3 in DNA: TGTGCCTGGAGTCGACTCATTAACACCGGGGAGCTGTTTTTT. V and J are TRBV30 and TRBJ2-2; D is uncertain. V lost 2 bases and J 2 bases, leaving 9 bases between the germline ends. Germline-derived CDR1 and CDR2 are GTSNPN and SVGIG (reference sequence). The CDR3 contains 14 residues.

This chain links TRBV5-1 with TRBJ2-7, with 9 bases aligning to TRBD1. The V gene end was trimmed by 5 bases and the J gene end by 2 bases; junction bases not matched to a gene: 5. CDR3 length equals 14 residues. The germline V gene encodes CDR1 SGHRS and CDR2 YFSETQ. The chain's CDR3 is CASSLTGGTYEQYF. CDR3 in DNA: TGCGCCAGCAGTTTGACAGGGGGGACCTACGAGCAGTACTTC.

The chain joins TRBV14 to TRBJ2-7, with TRBD2 matching 8 bases. Per the germline V gene, CDR1 is SGHDN and CDR2 is FVKESK. The CDR3 consists of 16 residues. Germline trimming cut 4 bases from V and 3 bases from J; bases unmatched to any gene: 11. CDR3 residues: CASSRTGGVLGYEQYF. In DNA, the CDR3 is TGTGCCAGCAGCCGCACCGGGGGGGTTTTAGGCTACGAGCAGTACTTC.

V is TRBV6-6 and J is TRBJ2-7, with TRBD1 matching over 7 bases. The germline V gene has CDR1 MNHNY and CDR2 SVGAGI (reference sequence). Germline trimming cut 7 bases from V and 4 bases from J; bases unmatched to any gene: 10. The CDR3 extends over 14 amino acids. CDR3 DNA sequence: TGTGCCAGCACACGGGACAGCGGACAGTACGAGCAGTACTTC. This encodes CASTRDSGQYEQYF.

The rearrangement links TRBV6-4 to TRBJ2-1, with 9 bases matching TRBD1. Germline V gene lookup returns CDR1 MRHNA and CDR2 SNTAGT. CDR3 length: 15 amino acids. The ends lost 2 bases at V and 8 bases at J; junction bases unmatched: 7. In DNA form, the CDR3 reads TGTGCCAGCAGTGACGCGGGACAGGGAGGGGATGAGCAGTTCTTC. Residues: CASSDAGQGGDEQFF.

V is TRBV19 and J is TRBJ2-5; D remains unclear. V lost 8 bases and J lost 3, with 13 bases in between. CDR3 length equals 13 residues. Germline values: CDR1 LNHDA, CDR2 SQIVND (reference sequence). The CDR3, as DNA: TGTGCCAGTTCCGGAGCCGTTAAAGAGACCCAGTACTTC. Its translation: CASSGAVKETQYF.